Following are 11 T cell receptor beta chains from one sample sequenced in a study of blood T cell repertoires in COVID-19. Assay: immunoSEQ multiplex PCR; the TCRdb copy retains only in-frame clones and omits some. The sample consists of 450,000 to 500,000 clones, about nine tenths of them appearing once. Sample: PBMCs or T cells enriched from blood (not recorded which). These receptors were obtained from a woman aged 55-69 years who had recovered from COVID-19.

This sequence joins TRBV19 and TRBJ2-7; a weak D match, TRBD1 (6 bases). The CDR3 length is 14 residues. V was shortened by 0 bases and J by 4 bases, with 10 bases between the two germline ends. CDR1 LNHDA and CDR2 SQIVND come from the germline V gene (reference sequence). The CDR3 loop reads CASSIDGTSYEQYV. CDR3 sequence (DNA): TGTGCCAGTAGTATAGATGGGACATCTTACGAGCAGTACGTC.

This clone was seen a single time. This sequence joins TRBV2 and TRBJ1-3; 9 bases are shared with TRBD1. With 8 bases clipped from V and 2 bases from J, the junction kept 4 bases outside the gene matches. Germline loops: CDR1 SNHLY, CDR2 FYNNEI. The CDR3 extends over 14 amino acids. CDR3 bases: TGTGCCAGCGAACGGGACAGGGCTGGAAACACCATATATTTT. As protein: CASERDRAGNTIYF.

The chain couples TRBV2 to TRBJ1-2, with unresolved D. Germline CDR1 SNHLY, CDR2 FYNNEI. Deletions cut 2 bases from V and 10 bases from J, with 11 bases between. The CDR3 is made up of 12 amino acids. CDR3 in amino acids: CASSESGMAYTF. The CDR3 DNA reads TGTGCCAGCAGTGAATCGGGAATGGCCTACACCTTC.

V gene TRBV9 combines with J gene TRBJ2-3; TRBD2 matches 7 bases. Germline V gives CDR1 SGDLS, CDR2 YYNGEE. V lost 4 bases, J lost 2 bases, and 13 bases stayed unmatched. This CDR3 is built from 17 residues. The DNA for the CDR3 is TGTGCCAGCAGCACAAATGGGGACTACGAAAACACAGATACGCAGTATTTT. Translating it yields CASSTNGDYENTDTQYF.

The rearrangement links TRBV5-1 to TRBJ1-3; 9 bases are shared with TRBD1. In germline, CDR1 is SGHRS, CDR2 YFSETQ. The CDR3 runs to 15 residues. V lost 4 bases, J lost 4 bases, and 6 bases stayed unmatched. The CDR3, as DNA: TGCGCCAGCAGCAGAGAGACAGGGGGAGGAAACACCATATATTTT. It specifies CASSRETGGGNTIYF.

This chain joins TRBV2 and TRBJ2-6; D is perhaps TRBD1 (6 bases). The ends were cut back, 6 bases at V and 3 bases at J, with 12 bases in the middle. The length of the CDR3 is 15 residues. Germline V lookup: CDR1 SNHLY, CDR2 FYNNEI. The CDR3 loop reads CASRVHRDGANVLTF. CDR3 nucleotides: TGTGCCAGCAGGGTACACAGGGATGGGGCCAACGTCCTGACTTTC.

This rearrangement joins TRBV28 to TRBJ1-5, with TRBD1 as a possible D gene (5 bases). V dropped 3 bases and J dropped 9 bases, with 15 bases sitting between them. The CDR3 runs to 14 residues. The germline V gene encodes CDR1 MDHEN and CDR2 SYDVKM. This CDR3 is CASSFPRGLWPQHF. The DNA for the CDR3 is TGTGCCAGCAGTTTTCCGCGGGGGTTATGGCCCCAGCATTTT.

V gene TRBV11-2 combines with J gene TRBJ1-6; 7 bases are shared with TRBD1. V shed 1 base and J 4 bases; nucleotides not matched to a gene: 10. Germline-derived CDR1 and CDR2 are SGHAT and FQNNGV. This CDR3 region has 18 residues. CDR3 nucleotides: TGTGCCAGCAGCTTAGGCCTCCAGGGGGTAGCGTATAATTCACCCCTCCACTTT. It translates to CASSLGLQGVAYNSPLHF.

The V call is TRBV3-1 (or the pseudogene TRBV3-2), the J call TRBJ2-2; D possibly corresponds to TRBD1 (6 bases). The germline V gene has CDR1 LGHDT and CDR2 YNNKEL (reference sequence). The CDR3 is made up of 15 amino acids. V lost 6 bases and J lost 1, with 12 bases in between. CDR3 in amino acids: CASRRTEKNTGELFF. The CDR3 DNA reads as TGTGCCAGCAGGCGGACAGAGAAGAACACCGGGGAGCTGTTTTTT.

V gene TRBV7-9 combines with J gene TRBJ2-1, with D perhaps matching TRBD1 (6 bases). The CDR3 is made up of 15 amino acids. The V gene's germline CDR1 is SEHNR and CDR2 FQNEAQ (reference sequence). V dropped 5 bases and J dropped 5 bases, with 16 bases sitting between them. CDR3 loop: CASSPPRTAHNEQFF. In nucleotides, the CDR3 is TGTGCCAGCAGCCCTCCGAGGACAGCTCACAATGAGCAGTTCTTC.

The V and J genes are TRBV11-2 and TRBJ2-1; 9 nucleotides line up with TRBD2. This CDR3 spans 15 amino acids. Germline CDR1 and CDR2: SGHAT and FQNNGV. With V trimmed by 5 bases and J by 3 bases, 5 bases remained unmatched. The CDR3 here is CASSRLAGVYNEQFF. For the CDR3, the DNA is TGTGCCAGCAGCCGCTTAGCGGGGGTCTACAATGAGCAGTTCTTC.